These 12 T cell receptor beta chains share one sample of origin, sequenced in a study of radiation and T cells in renal cell carcinoma. The time point: blood 4 weeks post-SBRT, at nephrectomy. Indicated treatment: 15 Gy SBRT to primary tumor, nephrectomy 4 weeks later. Data came from immunoSEQ multiplex PCR; TCRdb stores just in-frame clones and leaves some out. Here the sample spans roughly 86,000 clones, just under 85% being singletons. The sequenced sample was blood, obtained from a patient whose treatment included radiotherapy and nephrectomy. These receptor sequences come from a middle-aged man with renal cell carcinoma.

In this sample, this clone turned up a few times. The chain joins TRBV5-4 to TRBJ2-7; TRBD1 might be the D (7 bases). Trimming pared 4 bases from V and 2 bases from J, leaving 13 bases between. Germline loops: CDR1 SGHNT, CDR2 YYREEE (reference sequence). The CDR3 has 14 amino acids. The CDR3 sequence: CASSGGDSTYEQYF. DNA for the CDR3: TGTGCCAGCAGCGGAGGGGACAGTACCTACGAGCAGTACTTC.

The chain is built from TRBV5-1 and TRBJ2-3, with D perhaps assigned TRBD1 or TRBD2 (6 bases each). The germline V gene has CDR1 SGHRS and CDR2 YFSETQ. V lost 0 bases, J lost 2 bases, and 16 bases lay in between. This CDR3 contains 17 residues. CDR3 protein: CASSLAVGGSITDTQYF. Here the CDR3 DNA reads TGCGCCAGCAGCTTGGCCGTGGGGGGCTCTATCACAGATACGCAGTATTTT.

The chain has TRBV5-1 and TRBJ2-7; 12 nucleotides agree with TRBD2. CDR3 length: 15 residues. CDR1 SGHRS and CDR2 YFSETQ come from the germline V gene. The V segment lost 1 base and the J segment 6 bases; nucleotides outside the gene matches: 5. CDR3 in amino acids: CASSLSTSGRLEQYF. The DNA for the CDR3 is TGCGCCAGCAGCTTGTCAACTAGCGGGAGGCTCGAGCAGTACTTC.

This chain joins TRBV28 and TRBJ1-2; D is undetermined. The CDR3 sequence is 14 residues long. Trimming shortened V by 1 base and J by 6 bases, and 12 bases separated the two germline ends. CDR1 is MDHEN and CDR2 is SYDVKM in the germline V gene. In nucleotides, the CDR3 is TGTGCCAGCAGTTTATCCTTTGGGATCAATGGCTACACCTTC. Translation: CASSLSFGINGYTF.

This rearrangement joins TRBV5-1 to TRBJ2-5; 8 bases line up with TRBD1. Germline CDR1 SGHRS, CDR2 YFSETQ. The length of the CDR3 is 14 residues. With V trimmed by 4 bases and J by 5 bases, 7 bases remained unmatched. The CDR3 coding sequence is TGCGCCAGCAGCCCGGGACAGGCGGTCGAGACCCAGTACTTC. This gives the protein CASSPGQAVETQYF.

The CDR3 loop is CASSYYLDRDDGYTF. In DNA, the CDR3 is TGTGCCAGCAGTTACTACTTAGACAGGGATGATGGCTACACCTTC. V usage is TRBV6-5 and J usage is TRBJ1-2, with 7 nucleotides matching TRBD1. The CDR3 loop spans 15 amino acids. Germline V CDR1 and CDR2: MNHEY, SVGAGI. Trimming cost V 1 base and J 6 bases; bases outside gene matches: 8.

The chain recombines TRBV18 with TRBJ1-6; no reliable D call. This CDR3 spans 14 amino acids. Trimming pared 5 bases from V and 5 bases from J, leaving 10 bases between. The germline CDR1 and CDR2 sequences are KGHSH and LQKENI. The CDR3 loop reads CASSSGFNNSPLHF. The CDR3 DNA reads as TGTGCCAGCTCATCTGGATTCAATAATTCACCCCTCCACTTT.

The CDR3 loop reads CASSAKIGDIQYF. CDR3 coding DNA: TGTGCCAGCAGTGCCAAAATAGGCGACATTCAGTACTTC. The chain joins TRBV6-6 to TRBJ2-4; no reliable D call. This CDR3 is 13 amino acids long. The germline gives CDR1 MNHNY, CDR2 SVGAGI (reference sequence). Trimming removed 5 bases from V and 8 bases from J, with 13 bases in between.

The chain couples TRBV13 to TRBJ1-1; D unresolved. Deletions cut 5 bases from V and 1 base from J, with 17 bases between. This CDR3 has 16 amino acids. Germline assignment: CDR1 PRHDT and CDR2 FYEKMQ (reference sequence). The CDR3 DNA follows: TGTGCCAGCAGCCCAGGACCCGGGATAAAGAACACTGAAGCTTTCTTT. Translating it yields CASSPGPGIKNTEAFF.

The genes are TRBV28 and TRBJ2-3, with D unresolved. The CDR3 has 15 amino acids. The germline V gene encodes CDR1 MDHEN and CDR2 SYDVKM. V lost 7 bases and J 2 bases, leaving 16 bases between the germline ends. The DNA for the CDR3 is TGTGCCAGCACCCCGGCCCACAGTTACACAGATACGCAGTATTTT. This sequence encodes CASTPAHSYTDTQYF.

The V gene is TRBV5-8, the J gene TRBJ2-7, with unresolved D. The V and J ends lost 2 bases and 0 bases respectively, with 12 bases between them. The CDR3 consists of 15 residues. Germline assignment: CDR1 SGHTS and CDR2 YDEGEE. In DNA form, the CDR3 reads TGTGCCAGCAGCTTTGTAAAGGGTGACTCCTACGAGCAGTACTTC. Its translation is CASSFVKGDSYEQYF. Full variable domain (missing parts from reference TRBV5-8 and TRBJ2-7): EAGVTQSPTHLIKTRGQQATLRCSPISGHTSVYWYQQALGLGLQFLLWYDEGEERNRGNFPPRFSGRQFPNYSSELNVNALELEDSALYLCASSFVKGDSYEQYFGPGTRLTVT.

J is TRBJ2-5 and V is TRBV5-1; 10 bases are shared with TRBD2. This CDR3 region has 16 residues. Germline CDR1 is SGHRS and CDR2 is YFSETQ. The J segment lost 4 bases and the V segment lost 1 base, leaving 7 bases of the junction unmatched. Here the CDR3 reads CASSLPLAGYPETQYF. CDR3 nucleotide sequence: TGCGCCAGCAGCTTGCCACTAGCGGGATACCCAGAGACCCAGTACTTC. The full variable domain, its missing parts supplied by reference TRBV5-1 and TRBJ2-5, is KAGVTQTPRYLIKTRGQQVTLSCSPISGHRSVSWYQQTPGQGLQFLFEYFSETQRNKGNFPGRFSGRQFSNSRSEMNVSTLELGDSALYLCASSLPLAGYPETQYFGPGTRLLVL.